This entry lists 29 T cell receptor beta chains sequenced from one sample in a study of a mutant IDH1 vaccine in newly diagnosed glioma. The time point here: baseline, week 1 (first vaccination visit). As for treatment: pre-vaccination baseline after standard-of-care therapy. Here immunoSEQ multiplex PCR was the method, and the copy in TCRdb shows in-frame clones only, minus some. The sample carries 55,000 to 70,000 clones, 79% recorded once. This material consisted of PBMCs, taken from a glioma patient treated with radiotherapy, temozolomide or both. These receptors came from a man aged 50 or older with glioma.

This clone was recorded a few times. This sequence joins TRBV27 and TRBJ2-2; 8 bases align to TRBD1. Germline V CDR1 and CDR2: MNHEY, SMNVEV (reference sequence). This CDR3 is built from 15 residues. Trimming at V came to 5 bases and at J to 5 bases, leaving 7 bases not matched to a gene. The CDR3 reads CASSPNQGATGELFF. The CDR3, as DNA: TGTGCCAGCAGTCCCAACCAGGGGGCAACCGGGGAGCTGTTTTTT.

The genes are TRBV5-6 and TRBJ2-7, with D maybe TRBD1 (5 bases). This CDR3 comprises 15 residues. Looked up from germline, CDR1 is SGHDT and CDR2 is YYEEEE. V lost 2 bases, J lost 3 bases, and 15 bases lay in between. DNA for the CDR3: TGTGCCAGCAGCTTAGGGGTACAGGCGTACTACGAGCAGTACTTC. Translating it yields CASSLGVQAYYEQYF.

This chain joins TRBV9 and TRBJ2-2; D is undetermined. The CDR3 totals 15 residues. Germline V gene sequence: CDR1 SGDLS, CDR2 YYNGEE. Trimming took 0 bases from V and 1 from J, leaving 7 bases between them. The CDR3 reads CASSVDSKNTGELFF. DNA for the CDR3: TGTGCCAGCAGCGTAGACAGCAAGAACACCGGGGAGCTGTTTTTT.

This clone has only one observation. The CDR3 bases are TGCGCCAGCAGCTTGGACAGGGTCGGCTCCTACGAGCAGTACTTC. Translating gives CASSLDRVGSYEQYF. This chain uses TRBV5-1 with TRBJ2-7; a weak D match, TRBD1 (6 bases). V was shortened by 0 bases and J by 0 bases, with 10 bases between the two germline ends. This CDR3 comprises 15 residues. The germline CDR1 and CDR2 sequences are SGHRS and YFSETQ.

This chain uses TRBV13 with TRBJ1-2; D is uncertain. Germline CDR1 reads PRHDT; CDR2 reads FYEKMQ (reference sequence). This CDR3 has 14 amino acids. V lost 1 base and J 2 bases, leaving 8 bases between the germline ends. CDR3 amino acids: CASSLVSQNYGYTF. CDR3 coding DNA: TGTGCCAGCAGCTTAGTGTCGCAGAACTATGGCTACACCTTC.

The CDR3 sequence: CASNRELTDTQYF. DNA of the CDR3: TGCGCCAGTAACCGGGAGCTCACAGATACGCAGTATTTT. The genes are TRBV5-1 and TRBJ2-3; possible D gene TRBD2, 6 bases. The V gene lost 8 bases and the J gene lost 2 bases, with 12 bases spanning the gap. CDR3 length: 13 amino acids. Germline lookup yields CDR1 SGHRS and CDR2 YFSETQ.

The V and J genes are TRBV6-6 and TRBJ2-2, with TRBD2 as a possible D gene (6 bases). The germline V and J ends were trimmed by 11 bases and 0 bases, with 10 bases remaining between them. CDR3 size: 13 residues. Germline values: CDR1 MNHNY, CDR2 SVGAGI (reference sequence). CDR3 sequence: CAGGTANTGELFF. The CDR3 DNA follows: TGTGCCGGGGGGACGGCGAACACCGGGGAGCTGTTTTTT.

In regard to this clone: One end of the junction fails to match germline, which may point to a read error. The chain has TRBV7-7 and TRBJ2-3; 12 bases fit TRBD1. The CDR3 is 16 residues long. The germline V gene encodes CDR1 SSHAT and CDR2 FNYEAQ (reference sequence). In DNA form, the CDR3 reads TGTGCTAGCAGCTCAGGGACAGGGGGCCGCACAGATACGCAGTATTTT. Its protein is CASSSGTGGRTDTQYF.

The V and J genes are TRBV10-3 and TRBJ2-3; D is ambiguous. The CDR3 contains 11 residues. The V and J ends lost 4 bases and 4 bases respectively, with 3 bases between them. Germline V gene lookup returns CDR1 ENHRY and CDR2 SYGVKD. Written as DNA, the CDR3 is TGTGCCATCAGTGGGGCAGATACGCAGTATTTT. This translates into CAISGADTQYF.

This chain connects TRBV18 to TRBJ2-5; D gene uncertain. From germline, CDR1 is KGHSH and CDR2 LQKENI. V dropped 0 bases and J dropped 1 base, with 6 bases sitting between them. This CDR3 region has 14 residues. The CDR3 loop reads CASSPPGSQETQYF. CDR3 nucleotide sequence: TGTGCCAGCTCACCACCGGGCAGCCAAGAGACCCAGTACTTC.

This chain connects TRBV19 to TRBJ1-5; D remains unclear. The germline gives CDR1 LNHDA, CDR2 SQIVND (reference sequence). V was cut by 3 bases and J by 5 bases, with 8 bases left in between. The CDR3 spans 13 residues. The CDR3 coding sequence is TGTGCCAGTAGTATTGGGGTCGATCAGCCCCAGCATTTT. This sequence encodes CASSIGVDQPQHF.

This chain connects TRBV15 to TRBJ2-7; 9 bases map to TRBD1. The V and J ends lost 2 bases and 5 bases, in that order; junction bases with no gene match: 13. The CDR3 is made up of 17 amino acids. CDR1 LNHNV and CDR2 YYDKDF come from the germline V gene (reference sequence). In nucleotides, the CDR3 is TGTGCCACCAGCAGATCAGAGGGAGGACAGGGGTTCCACGAGCAGTACTTC. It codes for CATSRSEGGQGFHEQYF.

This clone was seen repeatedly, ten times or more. The chain's CDR3 is CASRGDNQPQHF. The DNA for the CDR3 is TGTGCCAGTAGAGGGGACAATCAGCCCCAGCATTTT. V and J are TRBV19 and TRBJ1-5; a weak D match, TRBD1 (5 bases). The CDR3 runs to 12 residues. Trimming shortened V by 6 bases and J by 3 bases, and 6 bases separated the two germline ends. CDR1 is LNHDA, CDR2 SQIVND, per germline (reference sequence).

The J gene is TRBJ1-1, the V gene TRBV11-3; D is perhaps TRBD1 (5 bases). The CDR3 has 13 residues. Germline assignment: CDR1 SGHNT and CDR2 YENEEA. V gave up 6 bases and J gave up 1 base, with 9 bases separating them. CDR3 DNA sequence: TGTGCCAGCAGTCCCGGACAGAACACTGAAGCTTTCTTT. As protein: CASSPGQNTEAFF.

DNA for the CDR3: TGTGCCAGCAGTTCCCGGGCCACGAGACATACGCAGTATTTT. Protein product: CASSSRATRHTQYF. The chain employs TRBV6-5 and TRBJ2-3, with unresolved D. This CDR3 region has 14 residues. The germline V gene encodes CDR1 MNHEY and CDR2 SVGAGI. With 4 bases removed from V and 7 bases from J, the gap between germline ends came to 15 bases.

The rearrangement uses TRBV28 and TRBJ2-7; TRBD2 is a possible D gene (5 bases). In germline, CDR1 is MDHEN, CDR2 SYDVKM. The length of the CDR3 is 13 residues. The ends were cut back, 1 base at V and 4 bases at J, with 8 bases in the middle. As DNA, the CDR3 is TGTGCCAGCAGTTTATTAGGCGGGTACGAGCAGTACTTC. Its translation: CASSLLGGYEQYF.

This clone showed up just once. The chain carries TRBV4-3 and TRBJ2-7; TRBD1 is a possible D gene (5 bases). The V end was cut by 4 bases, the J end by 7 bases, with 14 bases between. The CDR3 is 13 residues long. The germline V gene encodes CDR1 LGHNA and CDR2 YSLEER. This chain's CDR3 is CASSRQTFGEQYF. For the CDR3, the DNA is TGCGCCAGCAGCCGACAGACTTTCGGGGAGCAGTACTTC.

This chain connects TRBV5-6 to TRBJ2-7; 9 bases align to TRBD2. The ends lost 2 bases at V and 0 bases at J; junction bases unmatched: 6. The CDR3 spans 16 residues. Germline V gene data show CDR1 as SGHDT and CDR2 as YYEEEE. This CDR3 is CASSFSSGDFSYEQYF. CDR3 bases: TGTGCCAGCAGCTTCTCTAGCGGGGACTTCTCCTACGAGCAGTACTTC.

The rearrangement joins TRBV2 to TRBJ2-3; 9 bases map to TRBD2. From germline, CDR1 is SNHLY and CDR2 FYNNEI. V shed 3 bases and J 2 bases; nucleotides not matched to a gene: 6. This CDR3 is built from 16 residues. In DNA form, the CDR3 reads TGTGCCAGCAGTGACCCCCAGCGGGGGGTCACAGATACGCAGTATTTT. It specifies CASSDPQRGVTDTQYF.

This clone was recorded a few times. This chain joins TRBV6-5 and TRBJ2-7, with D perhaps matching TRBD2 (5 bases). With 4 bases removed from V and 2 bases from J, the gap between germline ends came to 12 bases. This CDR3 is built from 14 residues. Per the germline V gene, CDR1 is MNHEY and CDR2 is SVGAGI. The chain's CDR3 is CASSSPDSTYEQYF. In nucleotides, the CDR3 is TGTGCCAGCAGTTCCCCGGACTCCACCTACGAGCAGTACTTC.

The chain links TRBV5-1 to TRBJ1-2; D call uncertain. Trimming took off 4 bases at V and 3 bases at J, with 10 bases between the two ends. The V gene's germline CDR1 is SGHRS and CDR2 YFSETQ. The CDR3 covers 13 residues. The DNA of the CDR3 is TGCGCCAGCAGCCCCGGGGAGGACTATGGCTACACCTTC. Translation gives CASSPGEDYGYTF. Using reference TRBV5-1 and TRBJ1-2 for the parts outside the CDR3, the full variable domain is KAGVTQTPRYLIKTRGQQVTLSCSPISGHRSVSWYQQTPGQGLQFLFEYFSETQRNKGNFPGRFSGRQFSNSRSEMNVSTLELGDSALYLCASSPGEDYGYTFGSGTRLTVV.

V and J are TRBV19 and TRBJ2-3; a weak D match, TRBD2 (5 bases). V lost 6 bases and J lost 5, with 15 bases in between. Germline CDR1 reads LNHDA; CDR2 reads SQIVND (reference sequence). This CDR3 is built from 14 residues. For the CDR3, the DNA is TGTGCCAGTAGCTGGGGAAACGGGGTAGATACGCAGTATTTT. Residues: CASSWGNGVDTQYF.

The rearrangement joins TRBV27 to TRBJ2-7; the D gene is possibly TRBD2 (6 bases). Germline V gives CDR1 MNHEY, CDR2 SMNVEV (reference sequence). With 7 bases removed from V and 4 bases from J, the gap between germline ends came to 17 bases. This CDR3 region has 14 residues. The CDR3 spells CASTPRGGSYEQYF. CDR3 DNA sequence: TGTGCCAGCACCCCTCGTGGGGGGTCATACGAGCAGTACTTC.

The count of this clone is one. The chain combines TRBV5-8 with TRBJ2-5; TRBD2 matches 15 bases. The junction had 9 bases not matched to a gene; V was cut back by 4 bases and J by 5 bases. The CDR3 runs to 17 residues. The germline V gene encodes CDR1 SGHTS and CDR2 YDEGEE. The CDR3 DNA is TGTGCCAGCAGCAACGGACTAGCGGGGGGGCCGTGGGAGACCCAGTACTTC. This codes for CASSNGLAGGPWETQYF.

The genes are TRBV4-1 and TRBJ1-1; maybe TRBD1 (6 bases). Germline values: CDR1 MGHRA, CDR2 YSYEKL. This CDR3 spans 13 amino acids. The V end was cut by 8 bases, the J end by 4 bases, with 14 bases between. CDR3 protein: CASRRGGGTEAFF. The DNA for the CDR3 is TGCGCCAGCCGCCGGGGAGGGGGCACTGAAGCTTTCTTT.

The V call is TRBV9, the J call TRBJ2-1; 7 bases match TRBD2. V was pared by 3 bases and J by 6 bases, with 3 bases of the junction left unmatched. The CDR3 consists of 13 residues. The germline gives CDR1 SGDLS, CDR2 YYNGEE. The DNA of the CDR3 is TGTGCCAGCAGCGATGGGACTATCAATGAGCAGTTCTTC. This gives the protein CASSDGTINEQFF.

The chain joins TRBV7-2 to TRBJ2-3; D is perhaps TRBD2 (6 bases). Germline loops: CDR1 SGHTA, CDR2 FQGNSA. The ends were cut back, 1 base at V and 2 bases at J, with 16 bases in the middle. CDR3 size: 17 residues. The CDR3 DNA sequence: TGTGCCAGCAGCTTAGTAGTAATGCGGGGCGTCACAGATACGCAGTATTTT. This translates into CASSLVVMRGVTDTQYF.

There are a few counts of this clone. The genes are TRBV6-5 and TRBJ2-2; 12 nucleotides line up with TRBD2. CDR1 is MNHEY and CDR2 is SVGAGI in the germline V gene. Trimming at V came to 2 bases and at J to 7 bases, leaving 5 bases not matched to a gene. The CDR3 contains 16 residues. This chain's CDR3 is CASSYATSGGHGELFF. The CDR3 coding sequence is TGTGCCAGCAGTTACGCGACTAGCGGGGGCCACGGGGAGCTGTTTTTT.

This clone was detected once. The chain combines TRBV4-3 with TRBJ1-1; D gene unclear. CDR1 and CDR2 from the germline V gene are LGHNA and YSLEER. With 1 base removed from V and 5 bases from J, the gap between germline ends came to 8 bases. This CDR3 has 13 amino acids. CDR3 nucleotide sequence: TGCGCCAGCAGCCAAGGACGTGATACTGAAGCTTTCTTT. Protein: CASSQGRDTEAFF.